Here is one T cell receptor (beta chain) with its context. The data derive from a study of OX40 agonist ivuxolimab in advanced cancers. Study-wide context: Of the participants, approximately 36% had some prior anti-PD-1, anti-PD-L1 or anti-CTLA-4 therapy, which was allowed. Three patients got partial responses; one had hepatocellular carcinoma and two had cutaneous melanoma.

The method was immunoSEQ multiplex PCR; TCRdb's version includes in-frame clones alone and lacks a portion of them. The sample yields 65,000 to 90,000 clones, 80% to 95% seen once. Baseline, cycle 4 day 1, and cycle 7 day 1 were the blood sampling points. This CDR3 comprises 12 residues. The germline CDR1 and CDR2 sequences are LNHDA and SQIVND (reference sequence). Trimming took off 7 bases at V and 9 bases at J, with 13 bases between the two ends. The chain has TRBV19 and TRBJ2-4, with D possibly being TRBD1 or TRBD2 (5 bases each). Sequenced material: CD4+ or CD8+ T cells sorted from blood, taken in a trial of the OX40 agonist ivuxolimab. The clonotype was recovered from an adult with an advanced solid tumor such as melanoma, head and neck, liver or kidney cancer. As DNA, the CDR3 is TGTGCCAGTACAGGGACCGGGGTCATTCAGTACTTC. Translating gives CASTGTGVIQYF.